This entry concerns a single TCR beta chain. The target of this receptor is not known. No per-base quality is available; no much larger clone lies one base away. Library generation was performed with the immunoSEQ multiplex PCR assay. For the multiplex PCR, a mixture combining 60 forward primers for TCR Vbeta segments and 13 reverse primers for TCR Jbeta segments was used. The CDR3 region of rearranged TCR beta genes was amplified from genomic DNA with a multiplex PCR assay. The amplified TCR beta libraries were sequenced on the Illumina HiSeq System as 87-base-pair reads. The study's own analysis went as follows. A later analysis tallied around 82 million unique TCR beta chains across the 600 to 700 repertoires, and roughly 11 million of those chains were shared by two or more donors. To remove PCR and sequencing errors, raw reads were error-corrected and collapsed into unique sequences using a nearest-neighbor algorithm that merged closely related sequences. To assign V, D and J gene segments, CDR3 sequences were aligned to IMGT reference sequences. For a sequence to be retained, a match of at least six nucleotides to both a V gene segment and a J gene segment was required. Rearrangements were classified as productive when the CDR3 lacked stop codons and remained in frame with V and J, and all other rearrangements were classified as non-productive. CDR3 was defined by IMGT convention, running from the second conserved V-encoded cysteine to the conserved J-encoded phenylalanine. The earlier analysis of approximately 590 of the donors excluded any sequence lacking an unambiguous match to a single V gene segment. In an earlier analysis of around 600 of the donors, V segments were called functional above 56.7% productive rearrangements and were called segregating when the between-donor standard deviation exceeded 5%. To diagnose cytomegalovirus status from the catalog of TCR beta chain sequences, a statistical classification framework was built. A later analysis assigned V and J genes by comparing TCR nucleotide sequences with IMGT/GENE-DB human TR gene sequences. Using the TCRdist pipeline, a later analysis assigned CDR3 sequences along with most-parsimonious VDJ recombination scenarios. In a later analysis, each TCR beta chain was defined by its CDR3 amino acid sequence together with its V-gene family, and reads without a unique V-gene family were excluded. A later analysis removed 592 highly shared, low-generation-probability nucleotide sequences to deal with suspected cross-contamination and a sequencing artifact. A later analysis calculated a clonal expansion index for each public chain from normalized within-repertoire ranks of inferred template counts. A later analysis computed generation probabilities with a VDJ recombination model fitted to out-of-frame rearrangements, and checked the results against IGoR. In a later analysis, hypergeometric tests were used to score TCR-TCR, TCR-HLA and TCR-CMV co-occurrence, with a repertoire-size bias correction applied to TCR pairs. In a later analysis, false discovery rates were estimated by permuting HLA or CMV assignments 20 times. A later analysis grouped co-occurring TCRs with DBSCAN, adding TCRdist sequence similarity when clustering within HLA-allele-positive subsets. Co-occurrence clustering excluded repertoires with fewer than 30,000 or more than 120,000 public chains, plus five with anomalous nucleotide sharing. TCRdb holds this immuneACCESS table with in-frame rearrangements only. Some clones are missing; in checked studies, unresolved V genes explain under half, and the rest has no known cause. Clonal size and the V and J genes are those of that table, whereas D and trimming came from the DNA. This sample lists 80,000 to 95,000 clones; roughly 71% were detected once. Approximately 16% of the sample is taken by the ten largest.

The sample originates from a study of cytomegalovirus exposure and HLA in healthy donors (dated by TCRdb to about 2017). For the wider study: In an earlier analysis of 450 to 750 of the donors, 250 to 350 Gb of sequence data and approximately 100 million unique TCR beta sequences from roughly 190 million T cells were reported. An early release covering approximately 600 HLA-typed donors comprised about 300 gigabases of sequencing data and approximately 80 million unique TCR sequences. Of the 300 to 500 genotyped donors, 75% to 85% were placed in the genetic ancestry cluster associated with self-reported Caucasian donors. The study aimed to test whether signatures of past pathogen exposure could be identified by cataloging public T cell receptors. The study used immunosequencing to profile the T cell repertoires of 666 subjects and linked those repertoires to cytomegalovirus serostatus. In addition to the first cohort of 666 subjects, a separate validation cohort of approximately 130 different subjects was used. To predict cytomegalovirus infection status, the study combined high-throughput TCR immunosequencing, statistical association of individual TCRs with disease status, and machine learning. A later analysis re-analyzed previously published TCR beta repertoires from several hundred donors and added high-resolution HLA genotyping to study TCR occurrence patterns. In the later analysis, no new phenotypic data were used to find candidate immune exposures; instead, reliance was placed on TCR beta sequences and their occurrence across donors. An earlier analysis of a few hundred of the donors applied high-throughput TCR beta sequencing to assess whether each TCR beta V gene segment acted as functional or pseudogenic. Donor age, sex, ethnicity and CMV serostatus were collected together with the repertoire data. A later genetic analysis used genome-wide SNP genotypes for about 60% of the roughly 700 donors, treating that subset as a discovery cohort. Every discovery cohort repertoire had been produced on one sequencing platform. HLA typing included class I and class II loci at four-digit resolution. Typing coverage differed by locus: A, B, C, DRB1 and DQB1 were typed in about 629-640 donors, DQA1 in about 500, DPA1 in 600 to 610, and DPB1 in 400 to 490. A handful of DR-DQ haplotypes were handled as single units for association and clustering because linkage in the cohort was strong. Among some 410 genotyped donors of the cohort, an average of roughly 230,000 unique TCR beta nucleotide sequences was sequenced per donor, of which 15% to 20% were non-productive.

Results and caveats for the whole study, not just this receptor: The sequencing pipeline was judged likely to have produced a cluster of highly shared sequence variants as a technical artifact. In vitro tests confirmed that a few of the cytomegalovirus-associated TCR beta chains recognize cytomegalovirus antigens. Immune exposure information for the cohort was limited to CMV serostatus. At a false discovery rate of 0.05, a later analysis linked around 17,000 TCR beta sequences to specific HLA alleles. In this cohort, only TCR beta chains were sequenced, and detectable features were limited by the absence of alpha or paired-chain data. Several of the top co-occurrence clusters appeared to be linked to parvovirus B19, influenza, CMV and Epstein-Barr virus, according to a later analysis. The classifier was reported to diagnose cytomegalovirus status with high specificity and sensitivity in both the original and validation cohorts. Broadly in line with IMGT annotations, most TCR beta V segments showed up in productive rearrangements about 90% or about 30% of the time in an earlier analysis of several hundred of the donors. The earlier analysis of 587 of the donors excluded approximately 15 rarely observed V segments, including chromosome 9 orphons, because counts were too low. When HLA alleles, especially DR and DQ, strongly co-occurred, TCR associations were difficult to assign to individual alleles. A later analysis found that HLA-associated TCR beta chains were more clonally expanded and had lower generation probabilities than equally common non-associated chains. The study listed approximately 150 TCR beta chains as associated with cytomegalovirus. Correlated functional status among segregating V segments might reflect linkage disequilibrium, but an unknown experimental factor could not be ruled out. A further reported finding was that TCR beta sequences accurately predicted the HLA-A and HLA-B alleles for most subjects in the first cohort. Most TCR sequences were seen in very few donors, while some public TCRs were found in many individuals. In a later analysis, the rate of TCR association differed among HLA loci, with DRB1 alleles having the most associated TCRs and HLA-C alleles having the fewest. The authors suggested that the approach could potentially be generalized to other disease states and immunological phenotypes. The presence/absence analyses assumed that sequencing depth was roughly uniform across donors, and that assumption may not be true. Most CMV-associated TCR beta chains appeared to be HLA-restricted in a later analysis, and the HLA associations seemed to be driven largely by CMV exposure. Some IMGT-functional V segments, including TRBV6-2 and TRBV6-3, could not be told apart with the 87-base-pair reads, so those segments were excluded. Because some donors lacked HLA typing at each locus, the association tests relied only on the typed subset. A later genetic analysis associated a missense DCLRE1C variant with V-gene and J-gene trimming of TCR beta chains, and an independent cohort replicated the association. Compared with the 666-donor mean, donors in an Asian-associated ancestry cluster had fewer N-insertions in productive TCRs, according to a later genetic analysis.

Reading the germline V gene (reference sequence) gives CDR1 LNHDA and CDR2 SQIVND. There are 16 amino acids in the CDR3, from cysteine to phenylalanine inclusive. Only the CDR3 DNA stays, 48 bases, in frame from base 1. V is pared back by 2 bases and J by 2 bases, with 15 bases lying between the germline termini. The cohort was made up of approximately 670 healthy bone marrow donors. Cohort members were all nominally healthy when sampled, although unrecorded immune exposures were likely present. The donor was CMV seropositive and belonged to the group of 250 to 300 seropositive cohort members. Each donor provided a peripheral blood sample, and peripheral blood mononuclear cells were used for TCR beta sequencing. Genomic DNA extraction from the blood cell samples was performed with the Qiagen DNeasy Blood Extraction Kit.

The rearrangement combines TRBV19 with TRBJ1-2, and the D gene may be TRBD1, 6 bases matching. The specimen was PBMCs. The clonotype originates from a woman under 30 in good health and CMV-seropositive. The CDR3 region has the sequence CASSIMGTRRNYGYTF. The sequenced DNA: TGTGCCAGTAGTATAATGGGGACACGGCGGAACTATGGCTACACCTTC.